Each of the 28 T cell receptor beta chains below was sequenced from the same sample in a study of T cell responses to AZD1222 COVID-19 vaccine. Sequencing used immunoSEQ multiplex PCR; TCRdb keeps in-frame clones, though not all of them. Of over 150,000 clones listed, around 88% are singletons. Sequencing used peripheral blood, obtained 28 days after the second AZD1222 dose. The receptors originated from an adult who received the AZD1222 COVID-19 vaccine.

The V and J genes are TRBV2 and TRBJ1-2, with a possible D match to TRBD1 (6 bases). Trimming pared 9 bases from V and 4 bases from J, leaving 15 bases between. Germline CDR1 reads SNHLY; CDR2 reads FYNNEI. The length of the CDR3 is 13 residues. The chain's CDR3 is CARKDRPPYGYTF. CDR3 nucleotide sequence: TGTGCCAGAAAGGACAGACCACCCTATGGCTACACCTTC.

The genes are TRBV30 and TRBJ1-2; a possible D gene is TRBD1 (6 bases). The CDR3 consists of 14 residues. Trimming took off 1 base at V and 5 bases at J, with 14 bases between the two ends. CDR1 and CDR2 (germline): GTSNPN, SVGIG (reference sequence). The CDR3 region is CAWSALRQDYGYTF. In DNA, the CDR3 is TGTGCCTGGAGTGCCTTGCGACAGGATTATGGCTACACCTTC. Supplemented by reference TRBV30 and TRBJ1-2, the full variable domain reads SQTIHQWPATLVQPVGSPLSLECTVEGTSNPNLYWYRQAAGRGLQLLFYSVGIGQISSEVPQNLSASRPQDRQFILSSKKLLLSDSGFYLCAWSALRQDYGYTFGSGTRLTVV.

The chain uses TRBV6-5 and TRBJ2-7, with 9 bases matching TRBD1. The ends lost 6 bases at V and 4 bases at J; junction bases unmatched: 4. Germline V gives CDR1 MNHEY, CDR2 SVGAGI. The CDR3 has 13 residues. CDR3 sequence reads: CASSRDREYEQYF. CDR3 sequence (DNA): TGTGCCAGCAGCCGGGACAGGGAATACGAGCAGTACTTC.

In its sample, this clone was seen once. For the CDR3, the DNA is TGTGCCAGCAGTCTTCCGGGGGGCAATCAGCCCCAGCATTTT. Protein: CASSLPGGNQPQHF. This rearrangement joins TRBV7-8 to TRBJ1-5, with TRBD1 as a possible D gene (5 bases). Trimming stripped 6 bases from V and 2 bases from J, with 11 bases between. Germline CDR1 is SGHVS and CDR2 is FQNEAQ. The CDR3 is 14 amino acids.

The chain employs TRBV6-5 and TRBJ2-7; D is ambiguous. V dropped 5 bases and J dropped 4 bases, with 6 bases sitting between them. Germline V gene data show CDR1 as MNHEY and CDR2 as SVGAGI. This CDR3 spans 11 amino acids. CDR3 amino acids: CASSNLYEQYF. CDR3 nucleotide sequence: TGTGCCAGCAGTAACTTATACGAGCAGTACTTC.

The V call is TRBV7-3, the J call TRBJ2-7; TRBD1 matches 8 bases. V shed 5 bases and J 5 bases; nucleotides not matched to a gene: 11. Germline CDR1 reads SGHTA; CDR2 reads FQGTGA. The CDR3 extends over 15 amino acids. CDR3: CASSPDRAFRNEQYF. Written as DNA, the CDR3 is TGTGCCAGCAGCCCGGACAGGGCCTTCAGGAACGAGCAGTACTTC.

This chain joins TRBV9 and TRBJ2-2, with TRBD2 identical over 10 bases. The V gene's germline CDR1 is SGDLS and CDR2 YYNGEE. This CDR3 is 17 amino acids long. With 0 bases clipped from V and 0 bases from J, the junction kept 2 bases outside the gene matches. CDR3 amino acids: CASSVVAGGTNTGELFF. The CDR3 DNA follows: TGTGCCAGCAGCGTAGTAGCGGGGGGTACGAACACCGGGGAGCTGTTTTTT.

The chain recombines TRBV19 with TRBJ2-7; TRBD1 is a possible D gene (6 bases). Per the germline V gene, CDR1 is LNHDA and CDR2 is SQIVND (reference sequence). This CDR3 contains 14 residues. V dropped 3 bases and J dropped 3 bases, with 12 bases sitting between them. The DNA for the CDR3 is TGTGCCAGTAGTATCTCCGGACAGCTCTACGAGCAGTACTTC. This gives the protein CASSISGQLYEQYF. The full variable domain, its missing parts supplied by reference TRBV19 and TRBJ2-7, is DGGITQSPKYLFRKEGQNVTLSCEQNLNHDAMYWYRQDPGQGLRLIYYSQIVNDFQKGDIAEGYSVSREKKESFPLTVTSAQKNPTAFYLCASSISGQLYEQYFGPGTRLTVT.

This rearrangement joins TRBV27 to TRBJ2-7; D perhaps matches TRBD2 (6 bases). Trimming shortened V by 2 bases and J by 1 base, and 12 bases separated the two germline ends. The germline gives CDR1 MNHEY, CDR2 SMNVEV (reference sequence). CDR3 length: 15 amino acids. CDR3 DNA: TGTGCCAGCAGTTTAAGGCGGGGTAGTTCCTACGAGCAGTACTTC. The encoded protein is CASSLRRGSSYEQYF.

The CDR3 DNA is TGTGCCAGCAGCCTGCGGACAGGGGGCCTCAAAATAACCTCTGAAGCTTTCTTT. Translation: CASSLRTGGLKITSEAFF. The chain couples TRBV3-1 (or the pseudogene TRBV3-2) to TRBJ1-1; 11 nucleotides line up with TRBD1. This CDR3 is 18 amino acids long. The germline CDR1 and CDR2 sequences are LGHDT and YNNKEL (reference sequence). V lost 4 bases and J lost 6; bases outside the gene matches: 16.

In DNA, the CDR3 is TGCGCCAGCAGCTTAGGGGACAGCCAAGAGACCCAGTACTTC. It translates to CASSLGDSQETQYF. This chain uses TRBV5-1 with TRBJ2-5, with 7 bases fitting TRBD1. The J segment lost 1 base and the V segment lost 2 bases, leaving 2 bases of the junction unmatched. Looked up from germline, CDR1 is SGHRS and CDR2 is YFSETQ. This CDR3 comprises 14 residues.

J is TRBJ2-7 and V is TRBV5-1; 7 nucleotides agree with TRBD1. Germline CDR1 and CDR2: SGHRS and YFSETQ. J gave up 6 bases and V 0 bases, and 6 bases lay outside the gene matches. The CDR3 covers 14 residues. CDR3 protein: CASSLGTGLTEQYF. CDR3 DNA sequence: TGCGCCAGCAGCTTGGGGACAGGCCTTACCGAGCAGTACTTC.

The chain carries TRBV19 and TRBJ2-2; 12 bases agree with TRBD1. The CDR3 extends over 15 amino acids. Germline V gives CDR1 LNHDA, CDR2 SQIVND (reference sequence). The V and J ends lost 5 bases and 7 bases, in that order; junction bases with no gene match: 5. The CDR3 DNA follows: TGTGCCAGTAGTGGGGGACAGGGGGCCATCGGGGAGCTGTTTTTT. This encodes CASSGGQGAIGELFF.

The gene calls are TRBV18 and TRBJ2-7; no clear D. V lost 6 bases, J lost 1 base, and 10 bases lay in between. Germline V CDR1 and CDR2: KGHSH, LQKENI. The CDR3 totals 13 residues. The CDR3 nucleotides read TGTGCCAGCTCCAAGGAGCAATCCTACGAGCAGTACTTC. Amino acids: CASSKEQSYEQYF. Drawing the rest from reference TRBV18 and TRBJ2-7, the complete variable domain is NAGVMQNPRHLVRRRGQEARLRCSPMKGHSHVYWYRQLPEEGLKFMVYLQKENIIDESGMPKERFSAEFPKEGPSILRIQQVVRGDSAAYFCASSKEQSYEQYFGPGTRLTVT.

The chain uses TRBV28 and TRBJ1-5; tentatively, D is TRBD1 (6 bases). V lost 3 bases, J lost 2 bases, and 11 bases lay in between. Germline CDR1 and CDR2: MDHEN and SYDVKM. This CDR3 has 15 amino acids. The CDR3 nucleotides are TGTGCCAGCAGTTTTCCAGGGGCAGGCAATCAGCCCCAGCATTTT. Translation gives CASSFPGAGNQPQHF.

This sequence joins TRBV4-2 and TRBJ1-5; 8 nucleotides line up with TRBD1. The V segment lost 0 bases and the J segment 4 bases; nucleotides outside the gene matches: 8. This CDR3 region has 17 residues. Germline V gene sequence: CDR1 LGHNA, CDR2 YNFKEQ. The CDR3 bases are TGTGCCAGCAGCCAAGATTCCGGCAGGGGGCCGAATCAGCCCCAGCATTTT. Protein sequence: CASSQDSGRGPNQPQHF.

The chain carries TRBV13 and TRBJ2-1; the D gene could be TRBD1 or TRBD2 (5 bases each). V was cut by 3 bases and J by 8 bases, with 11 bases left in between. Germline V gene data show CDR1 as PRHDT and CDR2 as FYEKMQ (reference sequence). This CDR3 has 13 residues. The CDR3 DNA is TGTGCCAGCAGCTTGAGGGGAAACGATGAGCAGTTCTTC. Its protein is CASSLRGNDEQFF. The entire variable domain, with the rest obtained from reference TRBV13 and TRBJ2-1, is as follows: AAGVIQSPRHLIKEKRETATLKCYPIPRHDTVYWYQQGPGQDPQFLISFYEKMQSDKGSIPDRFSAQQFSDYHSELNMSSLELGDSALYFCASSLRGNDEQFFGPGTRLTVL.

V is TRBV2 and J is TRBJ1-2; D uncertain. CDR3 length: 14 residues. V lost 1 base, J lost 4 bases, and 10 bases lay in between. The germline CDR1 and CDR2 sequences are SNHLY and FYNNEI. The CDR3 spells CASSEGIRVYGYTF. The CDR3 DNA reads as TGTGCCAGCAGTGAAGGAATTAGGGTCTATGGCTACACCTTC. Looking up the rest from reference TRBV2 and TRBJ1-2 gives the full variable domain: EPEVTQTPSHQVTQMGQEVILRCVPISNHLYFYWYRQILGQKVEFLVSFYNNEISEKSEIFDDQFSVERPDGSNFTLKIRSTKLEDSAMYFCASSEGIRVYGYTFGSGTRLTVV.

V and J are TRBV3-1 (or the pseudogene TRBV3-2) and TRBJ2-7; 11 positions agree with TRBD1. CDR3 length equals 14 residues. Germline loops: CDR1 LGHDT, CDR2 YNNKEL (reference sequence). The ends lost 3 bases at V and 7 bases at J; junction bases unmatched: 5. CDR3 loop: CASSQGQGVREQYF. For the CDR3, the DNA is TGTGCCAGCAGCCAGGGACAGGGGGTCAGGGAGCAGTACTTC.

The chain joins TRBV7-9 to TRBJ2-7, with D possibly being TRBD1 (6 bases). Trimming left V 5 bases short and J 1 base short, with 15 bases between. The CDR3 runs 15 residues. The V gene's germline CDR1 is SEHNR and CDR2 FQNEAQ (reference sequence). The CDR3 spells CASSPYRTASYEQYF. The CDR3 nucleotides are TGTGCCAGCAGCCCCTATAGGACAGCTTCCTACGAGCAGTACTTC.

The chain carries TRBV24-1 and TRBJ2-3; the D call may be TRBD1 or TRBD2 (5 bases each). The CDR3 has 13 amino acids. Trimming left V 6 bases short and J 3 bases short, with 9 bases between. Per the germline V gene, CDR1 is KGHDR and CDR2 is SFDVKD. CDR3 protein: CATSRGATDTQYF. The CDR3 coding sequence is TGTGCCACCAGTCGAGGGGCTACAGATACGCAGTATTTT.

The V gene is TRBV10-3, the J gene TRBJ1-1; D may be TRBD1 (6 bases). V gave up 0 bases and J gave up 7 bases, with 18 bases separating them. Germline V gene sequence: CDR1 ENHRY, CDR2 SYGVKD. This CDR3 spans 16 amino acids. The CDR3 region is CAISESMRGLGFEAFF. In DNA, the CDR3 is TGTGCCATCAGTGAGTCGATGAGGGGGTTAGGGTTTGAAGCTTTCTTT.

V is TRBV7-9 and J is TRBJ2-6; D is uncertain. V was pared by 1 base and J by 0 bases, with 4 bases between. The CDR3 consists of 15 residues. CDR1 is SEHNR and CDR2 is FQNEAQ in the germline V gene (reference sequence). This chain's CDR3 is CASSLVLSGANVLTF. The DNA of the CDR3 is TGTGCCAGCAGCTTAGTGCTCTCTGGGGCCAACGTCCTGACTTTC.

DNA for the CDR3: TGCAGCGTTATCCGGGACAGCGGCAACACTGAAGCTTTCTTT. It yields the protein CSVIRDSGNTEAFF. V is TRBV29-1 and J is TRBJ1-1; 7 bases are a match to TRBD1. After removal of 5 bases from V and 2 bases from J, the junction contained 8 bases not matched to a gene. CDR1 and CDR2 from the germline V gene are SQVTM and ANQGSEA. The CDR3 covers 14 residues.

The chain links TRBV3-1 (or the pseudogene TRBV3-2) to TRBJ2-7, with 9 nucleotides matching TRBD1. Per germline, CDR1 LGHDT and CDR2 YNNKEL (reference sequence). Trimming cost V 3 bases and J 6 bases; bases outside gene matches: 9. This CDR3 region has 15 residues. The CDR3 sequence is CASSQDRGFFSEQYF. Written as DNA, the CDR3 is TGTGCCAGCAGCCAGGACAGGGGATTTTTCAGCGAGCAGTACTTC.

J is TRBJ1-2 and V is TRBV18, with unresolved D. Germline-derived CDR1 and CDR2 are KGHSH and LQKENI. This CDR3 is built from 13 residues. Deletions cut 2 bases from V and 2 bases from J, with 6 bases between. CDR3 residues: CASSPGENYGYTF. CDR3 nucleotide sequence: TGTGCCAGCTCACCAGGGGAAAACTATGGCTACACCTTC.

CDR3 nucleotides: TGTGCCAGTAGCGTGGGCAGTCTCACAGATACGCAGTATTTT. Protein product: CASSVGSLTDTQYF. The chain employs TRBV19 and TRBJ2-3; no clear D gene. With 6 bases removed from V and 2 bases from J, the gap between germline ends came to 12 bases. The germline V gene encodes CDR1 LNHDA and CDR2 SQIVND (reference sequence). This CDR3 comprises 14 residues.

The genes are TRBV5-1 and TRBJ1-5, with D possibly being TRBD1 (5 bases). The CDR3 runs 13 residues. CDR1 is SGHRS, CDR2 YFSETQ, per germline. V was pared by 0 bases and J by 9 bases, with 10 bases between. Here the CDR3 reads CASSLDWDRPQHF. The CDR3 bases are TGCGCCAGCAGCTTGGACTGGGACCGGCCCCAGCATTTT.